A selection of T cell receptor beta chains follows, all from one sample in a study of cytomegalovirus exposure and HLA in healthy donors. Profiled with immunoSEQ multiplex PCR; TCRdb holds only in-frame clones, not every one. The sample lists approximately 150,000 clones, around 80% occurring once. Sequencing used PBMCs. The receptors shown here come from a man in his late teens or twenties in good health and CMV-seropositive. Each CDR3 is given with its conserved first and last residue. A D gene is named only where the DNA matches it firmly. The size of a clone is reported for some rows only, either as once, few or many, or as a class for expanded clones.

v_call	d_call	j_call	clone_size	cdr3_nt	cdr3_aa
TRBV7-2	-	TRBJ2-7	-	TGTGCCAGCAGCTTAGATTATTTCAGCTACGAGCAGTACTTC	CASSLDYFSYEQYF
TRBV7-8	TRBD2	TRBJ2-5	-	TGTGCCAGCAGCTTTGGGCGGGAGGGGCACGAGACCCAGTACTTC	CASSFGREGHETQYF
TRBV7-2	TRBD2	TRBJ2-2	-	TGTGCCAGCAGTAAAACTAGCGGGAGGCGGCCGAACACCGGGGAGCTGTTTTTT	CASSKTSGRRPNTGELFF
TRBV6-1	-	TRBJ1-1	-	TGTGCCAGCAGTGGGAGGGGGGGGGTGTTAAACACTGAAGCTTTCTTT	CASSGRGGVLNTEAFF
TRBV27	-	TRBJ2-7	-	TGTGCCAGCAGTATTACAGGCGCCCTTACCTACGAGCAGTACTTC	CASSITGALTYEQYF
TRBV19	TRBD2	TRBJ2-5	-	TGTGCCAGTAGTATTGGGACTAGCGGGGGCCTAGAGACCCAGTACTTC	CASSIGTSGGLETQYF
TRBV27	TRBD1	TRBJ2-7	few	TGTGCCAGCAGTCCTGGACAGGGGGGAGAGCAGTACTTC	CASSPGQGGEQYF
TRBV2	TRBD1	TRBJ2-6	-	TGTGCCAGCAGCCTTCAGGGGGCGCGCACTGGGGCCAACGTCCTGACTTTC	CASSLQGARTGANVLTF
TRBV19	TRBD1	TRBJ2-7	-	TGTGCCAGTAGTACGCAGGGGGCCCACGAGCAGTACTTC	CASSTQGAHEQYF
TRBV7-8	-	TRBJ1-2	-	TGTGCCAGCAGCCCCGAGGCGGGGGCCCACCTGCCTTTTAACTATGGCTACACCTTC	CASSPEAGAHLPFNYGYTF
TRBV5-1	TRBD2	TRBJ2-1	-	TGCGCCAGCAGCTCTCGGACTAGCGGGGGGGTAGGGTACAATGAGCAGTTCTTC	CASSSRTSGGVGYNEQFF
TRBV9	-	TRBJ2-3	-	TGTGCCAGCGGGAGAGGTCTTTCGGGCACAGATACGCAGTATTTT	CASGRGLSGTDTQYF
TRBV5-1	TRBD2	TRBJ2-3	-	TGCGCCAGCAGAAAACTAGCGGTTAGCACAGATACGCAGTATTTT	CASRKLAVSTDTQYF
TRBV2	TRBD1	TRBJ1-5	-	TGTGCCAGTGCGGACAGGGGGGGCAATCAGCCCCAGCATTTT	CASADRGGNQPQHF
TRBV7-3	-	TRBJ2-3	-	TGTGCCAGCAGCCTGGAAGGGGGCACAGATACGCAGTATTTT	CASSLEGGTDTQYF
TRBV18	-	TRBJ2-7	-	TGTGCCAGCTCACCAGCCCGGGTGGGCTCCTACGAGCAGTACTTC	CASSPARVGSYEQYF
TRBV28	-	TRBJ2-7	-	TGTGCCAGCAGTCCCCGGGTCAGGGTCGTCGACGAGCAGTACTTC	CASSPRVRVVDEQYF
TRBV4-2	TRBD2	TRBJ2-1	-	TGTGCCAGCGGCGGGAGATCCCCTTACAATGAGCAGTTCTTC	CASGGRSPYNEQFF
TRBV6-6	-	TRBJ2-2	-	TGTGCCAGCAGTTACCGACAGGCGAACACCGGGGAGCTGTTTTTT	CASSYRQANTGELFF
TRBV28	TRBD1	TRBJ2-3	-	TGTGCCAGCAGGGTGCAAGGGGGCGCAGCAGATACGCAGTATTTT	CASRVQGGAADTQYF
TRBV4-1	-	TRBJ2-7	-	TGCGCCAGCAGCCCCCTAGCCAGGACAGAGTACTACGAGCAGTACTTC	CASSPLARTEYYEQYF
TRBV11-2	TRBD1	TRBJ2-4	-	TGTGCCAGCAGCTCAACACTGAGGGACAGTCCGAAAGCCAAAAACATTCAGTACTTC	CASSSTLRDSPKAKNIQYF
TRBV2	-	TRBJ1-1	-	TGTGCCAGCATCGAAGAGGGCATGAACACTGAAGCTTTCTTT	CASIEEGMNTEAFF
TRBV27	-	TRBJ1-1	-	TGTGCCAGCAGTTTCACAAGGGGGTCTAGCACTGAAGCTTTCTTT	CASSFTRGSSTEAFF
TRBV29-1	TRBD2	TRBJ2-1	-	TGCAGCGTTGAAGGGGGACTAGCGGGAGGGATTTACAATGAGCAGTTCTTC	CSVEGGLAGGIYNEQFF
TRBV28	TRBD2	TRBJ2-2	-	TGTGCCAGCAGCATCGCTAGCGGAGTTCACACCGGGGAGCTGTTTTTT	CASSIASGVHTGELFF
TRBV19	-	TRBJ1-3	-	TGTGCCAGTAGTATCCGGGGGAACACCATATATTTT	CASSIRGNTIYF
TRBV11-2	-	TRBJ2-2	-	TGTGCCAGCAGGACTATCAAGGATGGGGTCACCGGGGAGCTGTTTTTT	CASRTIKDGVTGELFF
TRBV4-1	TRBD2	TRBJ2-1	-	TGCGCCAGCAGTAGCGGGAGTAAGATCTATGAGCAGTTCTTC	CASSSGSKIYEQFF
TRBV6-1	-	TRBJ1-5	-	TGTGCCAGCATTACCGACATATATAGCAATCAGCCCCAGCATTTT	CASITDIYSNQPQHF
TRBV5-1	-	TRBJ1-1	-	TGCGCCAGCAGCTTGGTCGGGGGGAGCACTGAAGCTTTCTTT	CASSLVGGSTEAFF
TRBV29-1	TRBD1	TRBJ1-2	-	TGCAGCGTTGCCCTGCAGGGGGTGTGGAATGGCTACACCTTC	CSVALQGVWNGYTF